One and the same sample provided the 19 T cell receptor beta chains below, sequenced in a study of blood T cell repertoires in COVID-19. Assay: immunoSEQ multiplex PCR; the TCRdb copy retains only in-frame clones and omits some. The sample gives 150,000 to 200,000 clones, about 80% of which show up once; about 7.7% is in the top ten. The sample consisted of peripheral blood. The receptors here all came from a woman aged 35 to 49 with COVID-19, enrolled during active disease.

This chain connects TRBV2 to TRBJ2-1; D perhaps matches TRBD2 (5 bases). Germline V gives CDR1 SNHLY, CDR2 FYNNEI. Trimming shortened V by 7 bases and J by 0 bases, and 13 bases separated the two germline ends. CDR3 length equals 15 residues. Here the CDR3 reads CASTRTGSSYNEQFF. The CDR3 nucleotides are TGTGCCAGCACGCGCACGGGAAGCTCCTACAATGAGCAGTTCTTC.

This chain links TRBV5-6 with TRBJ2-5; 8 bases agree with TRBD2. The germline V gene encodes CDR1 SGHDT and CDR2 YYEEEE. V dropped 0 bases and J dropped 0; count of bases not matched to a gene: 7. The length of the CDR3 is 17 residues. The CDR3 region is CASSLVWRGANQETQYF. The DNA of the CDR3 is TGTGCCAGCAGCTTGGTCTGGCGGGGGGCCAACCAAGAGACCCAGTACTTC.

The sample holds a few counts of this clone. V and J are TRBV19 and TRBJ2-1, with TRBD1 matching 10 bases. The CDR3 spans 14 residues. CDR1 and CDR2 (germline): LNHDA, SQIVND (reference sequence). Germline trimming cut 7 bases from V and 8 bases from J; bases unmatched to any gene: 8. The DNA of the CDR3 is TGTGCCAGTAAACAGGACAGGGGGGTCGATGAGCAGTTCTTC. It is translated as CASKQDRGVDEQFF.

The V gene is TRBV4-1, the J gene TRBJ2-1; 8 bases line up with TRBD2. After removal of 0 bases from V and 0 bases from J, the junction contained 16 bases not matched to a gene. The germline CDR1 and CDR2 sequences are MGHRA and YSYEKL. There are 21 residues in the CDR3. The CDR3 sequence is CASSQDGSGRVFLSSYNEQFF. The CDR3 nucleotides read TGCGCCAGCAGCCAAGACGGAAGCGGGAGAGTCTTCCTGAGCTCCTACAATGAGCAGTTCTTC.

The rearrangement joins TRBV14 to TRBJ1-2; 7 bases are a match to TRBD1. The CDR3 consists of 18 residues. The ends lost 0 bases at V and 7 bases at J; junction bases unmatched: 17. Germline CDR1 and CDR2: SGHDN and FVKESK. The CDR3 is CASSQDLRFRGGGGGYTF. The CDR3 DNA sequence: TGTGCCAGCAGCCAAGATCTTCGGTTTAGAGGGGGCGGAGGTGGCTACACCTTC. Filled out from reference TRBV14 and TRBJ1-2, the complete variable domain reads EAGVTQFPSHSVIEKGQTVTLRCDPISGHDNLYWYRRVMGKEIKFLLHFVKESKQDESGMPNNRFLAERTGGTYSTLKVQPAELEDSGVYFCASSQDLRFRGGGGGYTFGSGTRLTVV.

The chain links TRBV9 to TRBJ1-4; 7 positions match TRBD1. The J segment lost 6 bases and the V segment lost 2 bases, leaving 7 bases of the junction unmatched. The CDR3 covers 15 residues. CDR1 is SGDLS, CDR2 YYNGEE, per germline. Here the CDR3 reads CASSVSTGAYEKLFF. The CDR3 DNA sequence: TGTGCCAGCAGCGTTTCCACAGGGGCATATGAAAAACTGTTTTTT.

V usage is TRBV5-4 and J usage is TRBJ2-5, with D perhaps TRBD2 (5 bases). This CDR3 comprises 14 residues. V was trimmed by 3 bases and J by 5 bases, leaving 14 bases between them. Per germline, CDR1 SGHNT and CDR2 YYREEE (reference sequence). CDR3 sequence: CASSSLGEWETQYF. CDR3 DNA sequence: TGTGCCAGCAGCTCATTGGGAGAGTGGGAGACCCAGTACTTC.

The V call is TRBV7-8, the J call TRBJ2-1; 8 nucleotides line up with TRBD2. J was trimmed by 1 base and V by 5 bases; bases with no gene match: 4. CDR1 is SGHVS and CDR2 is FQNEAQ in the germline V gene. The CDR3 length is 15 residues. In DNA form, the CDR3 reads TGTGCCAGCAGCCCGGGCGGGGGGTCCTACAATGAGCAGTTCTTC. Amino acid sequence: CASSPGGGSYNEQFF.

This sequence joins TRBV11-2 and TRBJ2-7; D gene ambiguous. Germline loops: CDR1 SGHAT, CDR2 FQNNGV. This CDR3 contains 13 residues. Trimming left V 0 bases short and J 6 bases short, with 9 bases between. The CDR3 reads CASSLEIASEQYV. The CDR3 DNA reads as TGTGCCAGCAGCTTAGAAATAGCATCCGAGCAGTACGTC.

The chain is built from TRBV7-8 and TRBJ1-2; 9 bases line up with TRBD1. Per germline, CDR1 SGHVS and CDR2 FQNEAQ. The trim removed 5 bases at V and 7 bases at J, leaving 8 bases unmatched. CDR3 length equals 14 residues. In nucleotides, the CDR3 is TGTGCCAGCAGCGTCGGGACAGGGAAATCTGGCTACACCTTC. Protein: CASSVGTGKSGYTF.

J is TRBJ1-1 and V is TRBV7-3; D possibly corresponds to TRBD1 (5 bases). This CDR3 contains 13 residues. V shed 4 bases and J shed 5 bases, with 11 bases lying between them. The V gene's germline CDR1 is SGHTA and CDR2 FQGTGA. CDR3 nucleotides: TGTGCCAGCAGCTCCCGGGGGGGGACTGAAGCTTTCTTT. This translates into CASSSRGGTEAFF.

In its sample, this clone was seen once. The J gene is TRBJ2-5, the V gene TRBV6-1; the D gene is possibly TRBD2 (5 bases). Germline values: CDR1 MNHNS, CDR2 SASEGT. CDR3 length: 12 residues. The V gene lost 8 bases and the J gene lost 5 bases, with 12 bases spanning the gap. The CDR3, as DNA: TGTGCCAGCCAGACTGTAGCGGAGACCCAGTACTTC. Amino acid sequence: CASQTVAETQYF.

V gene TRBV18 combines with J gene TRBJ2-1, with D maybe TRBD2 (5 bases). Trimming shortened V by 5 bases and J by 8 bases, and 13 bases separated the two germline ends. CDR3 length equals 13 residues. CDR1 is KGHSH, CDR2 LQKENI, per germline. CDR3 nucleotide sequence: TGTGCCAGCTCAATCAGTGACGGGGATGAGCAGTTCTTC. It codes for CASSISDGDEQFF.

The chain has TRBV14 and TRBJ2-7; D might be TRBD2 (5 bases). CDR1 is SGHDN and CDR2 is FVKESK in the germline V gene. CDR3 size: 11 residues. Trimming shortened V by 3 bases and J by 5 bases, and 5 bases separated the two germline ends. In nucleotides, the CDR3 is TGTGCCAGCAGCCACGGGAACGAGCAGTACTTC. Its translation is CASSHGNEQYF. Looking up the rest from reference TRBV14 and TRBJ2-7 gives the full variable domain: EAGVTQFPSHSVIEKGQTVTLRCDPISGHDNLYWYRRVMGKEIKFLLHFVKESKQDESGMPNNRFLAERTGGTYSTLKVQPAELEDSGVYFCASSHGNEQYFGPGTRLTVT.

The J gene is TRBJ2-5, the V gene TRBV5-1, with a tentative D call TRBD2 (5 bases). Trimming left V 2 bases short and J 1 base short, with 12 bases between. CDR3 length: 15 residues. Germline V gene lookup returns CDR1 SGHRS and CDR2 YFSETQ. CDR3 protein: CASSLDPAGQETQYF. DNA of the CDR3: TGCGCCAGCAGCTTAGACCCGGCGGGCCAAGAGACCCAGTACTTC. Filled out from reference TRBV5-1 and TRBJ2-5, the complete variable domain reads KAGVTQTPRYLIKTRGQQVTLSCSPISGHRSVSWYQQTPGQGLQFLFEYFSETQRNKGNFPGRFSGRQFSNSRSEMNVSTLELGDSALYLCASSLDPAGQETQYFGPGTRLLVL.

The rearrangement links TRBV7-9 to TRBJ1-6; TRBD1 matches 7 bases. The junction had 7 bases not matched to a gene; V was cut back by 1 base and J by 10 bases. Germline V gene lookup returns CDR1 SEHNR and CDR2 FQNEAQ (reference sequence). The CDR3 spans 15 residues. CDR3 sequence reads: CASSLGTGAGSPLHF. The DNA of the CDR3 is TGTGCCAGCAGCTTAGGAACAGGGGCTGGGTCACCCCTCCACTTT.

The V and J genes are TRBV2 and TRBJ1-6; 7 bases match TRBD1. The junction had 0 bases not matched to a gene; V was cut back by 5 bases and J by 8 bases. This CDR3 region has 12 residues. Germline V lookup: CDR1 SNHLY, CDR2 FYNNEI. The CDR3 sequence is CASSTGDSPLHF. The CDR3 DNA reads as TGTGCCAGCAGTACAGGGGATTCACCCCTCCACTTT.

The V and J genes are TRBV7-2 and TRBJ2-1; 11 bases are shared with TRBD2. The trim removed 1 base at V and 3 bases at J, leaving 8 bases unmatched. Germline loops: CDR1 SGHTA, CDR2 FQGNSA. The CDR3 is 18 amino acids. The DNA of the CDR3 is TGTGCCAGCAGCTTAGTTGCTAGCGGGGGGTCCCTCTACAATGAGCAGTTCTTC. Amino acid sequence: CASSLVASGGSLYNEQFF.

The chain couples TRBV2 to TRBJ1-2, with D unresolved. The CDR3 sequence is 12 residues long. Germline V gives CDR1 SNHLY, CDR2 FYNNEI. Deletions cut 7 bases from V and 3 bases from J, with 9 bases between. CDR3 coding DNA: TGTGCCAGCAAGGGAGGATACTATGGCTACACCTTC. Its protein is CASKGGYYGYTF.